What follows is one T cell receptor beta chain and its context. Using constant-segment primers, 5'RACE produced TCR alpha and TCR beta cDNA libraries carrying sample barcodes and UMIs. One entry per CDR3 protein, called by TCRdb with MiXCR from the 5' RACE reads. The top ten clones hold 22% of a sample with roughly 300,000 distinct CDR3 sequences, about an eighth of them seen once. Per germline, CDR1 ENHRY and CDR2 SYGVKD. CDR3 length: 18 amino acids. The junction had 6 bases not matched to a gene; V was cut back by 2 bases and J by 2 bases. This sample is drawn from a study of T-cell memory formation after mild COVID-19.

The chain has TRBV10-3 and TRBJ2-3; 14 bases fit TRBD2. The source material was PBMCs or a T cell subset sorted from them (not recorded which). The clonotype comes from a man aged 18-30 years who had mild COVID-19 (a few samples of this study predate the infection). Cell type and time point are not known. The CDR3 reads CAISETGLAGANTDTQYF. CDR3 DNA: TGTGCCATCAGTGAGACGGGACTAGCGGGAGCTAACACAGATACGCAGTATTTT.